These 10 T cell receptor beta chains share one sample of origin, sequenced in a study of regulatory T cells in long-lasting Graves disease. Specified time point: newly diagnosed GD, antithyroid drugs for less than 3 months. There was RNA extracted from PBMCs, and the TCR library was made from it. Relying on iRepertoire HTBI primers and Arm-PCR of CDR3 regions, the team built TCR beta libraries. TCRdb re-called the multiplex PCR reads through MiXCR, storing one row per CDR3 protein. The data hold 350,000 to 500,000 distinct CDR3 sequences, with about a sixth observed a single time. This same sample was also taken into another study, of T cells in Graves' hyperthyroidism and ophthalmopathy.

The sample in question was peripheral blood mononuclear cells (PBMCs), obtained at new diagnosis, from a patient treated with antithyroid drugs. The receptor set was obtained from a woman between 18 and 30 years old with Graves disease.

This clonotype came up many times. The J gene is TRBJ1-5, the V gene TRBV15, with TRBD1 identical over 8 bases. There are 14 residues in the CDR3. Germline values: CDR1 LNHNV, CDR2 YYDKDF (reference sequence). The ends lost 5 bases at V and 7 bases at J; junction bases unmatched: 7. CDR3 sequence (DNA): TGTGCCACCAGCGGACAGGGTCTAGGCCAGCCCCAGCATTTT. It codes for CATSGQGLGQPQHF.

The J gene is TRBJ2-7, the V gene TRBV6-2 or TRBV6-3, with D tentatively TRBD2 (6 bases). Germline lookup yields CDR1 MNHEY and CDR2 SVGEGT. V lost 5 bases, J lost 3 bases, and 17 bases lay in between. The CDR3 contains 15 residues. The CDR3 nucleotides are TGTGCCAGCAGTCCACGGGACTTACCACACTACGAGCAGTACTTC. Its translation: CASSPRDLPHYEQYF.

Many counts were recorded for this clonotype. The rearrangement uses TRBV6-1 and TRBJ2-1; 7 positions match TRBD2. CDR1 is MNHNS, CDR2 SASEGT, per germline. The CDR3 is made up of 15 amino acids. V dropped 5 bases and J dropped 3; count of bases not matched to a gene: 7. The chain's CDR3 is CASSPAGDSYNEQFF. CDR3 bases: TGTGCCAGCAGTCCCGCGGGAGACAGCTACAATGAGCAGTTCTTC.

Concerning this clonotype itself: This may be a read error: a much more frequent sequence differs by one nucleotide. V and J are TRBV28 and TRBJ2-3; a possible D gene is TRBD2 (6 bases). The CDR3 runs to 15 residues. Germline loops: CDR1 MDHEN, CDR2 SYDVKM. V gave up 6 bases and J gave up 2 bases, with 15 bases separating them. CDR3 sequence: CASRLPLADTDTQYF. In DNA, the CDR3 is TGTGCCAGCAGGTTACCACTAGCAGACACAGATACGCAGTATTTT.

This clonotype was found once. This may be a read error, as it is one base from a much larger clone. V is TRBV12-3 or TRBV12-4 and J is TRBJ2-5, with 7 bases matching TRBD2. TRBJ2-1 matches the DNA end more closely, so the J call is doubtful. This CDR3 is built from 14 residues. CDR3 sequence (DNA): TGTGCCAGCAGGCCACGGGGGGACGGCTACGAGCAGTTCTTC. Amino acids: CASRPRGDGYEQFF.

The chain joins TRBV27 to TRBJ1-1, with 9 positions matching TRBD1. The J segment lost 8 bases and the V segment lost 2 bases, leaving 3 bases of the junction unmatched. Germline lookup yields CDR1 MNHEY and CDR2 SMNVEV (reference sequence). This CDR3 contains 13 residues. The CDR3 nucleotides are TGTGCCAGCAGTTTACCGGGACAGGGCGAAGCTTTCTTT. Its translation: CASSLPGQGEAFF.

This clonotype has a handful of counts. The rearrangement joins TRBV30 to TRBJ1-1; TRBD1 aligns across 7 bases. With 0 bases clipped from V and 10 bases from J, the junction kept 2 bases outside the gene matches. The germline V gene has CDR1 GTSNPN and CDR2 SVGIG (reference sequence). The CDR3 length is 11 residues. The CDR3 here is CAWSVQGRAFF. CDR3 coding DNA: TGTGCCTGGAGTGTACAGGGGCGAGCTTTCTTT.

This clonotype was counted a single time. This sequence joins TRBV28 and TRBJ1-2; D not certain. Germline CDR1 MDHEN, CDR2 SYDVKM. Trimming cost V 3 bases and J 0 bases, with 11 bases left between them. The CDR3 loop spans 15 amino acids. CDR3 nucleotide sequence: TGTGCCAGCAGTTTGGGCGGAGGAACTAACTATGGCTACACCTTC. This sequence encodes CASSLGGGTNYGYTF.

Worth noting for this clonotype: This likely reflects a read error, since a far larger clone is one base away. This chain uses TRBV6-4 with TRBJ2-1, with D tentatively TRBD2 (6 bases). V was cut by 5 bases and J by 13 bases, with 24 bases left in between. Germline CDR1 is MRHNA and CDR2 is SNTAGT. CDR3 length equals 15 residues. The CDR3 here is CASSYGETRRETQFF. The CDR3 DNA sequence: TGTGCCAGCAGTTACGGGGAGACTAGGCGAGAGACCCAGTTCTTC.

This clonotype turned up a few times. The chain links TRBV28 to TRBJ1-2, with D unresolved. The germline CDR1 and CDR2 sequences are MDHEN and SYDVKM. The CDR3 contains 11 residues. V shed 8 bases and J shed 4 bases, with 8 bases lying between them. The CDR3 bases are TGTGCCAGCGGGCCGGGCTATGGCTACACCTTC. Translation: CASGPGYGYTF.